The 19 T cell receptor beta chains listed next were all sequenced from one sample in a study of T cells in localized non-small cell lung cancer. Repertoires were generated with immunoSEQ multiplex PCR, while TCRdb's copy carries only in-frame clones and drops some. The table records tens of thousands of clones, approximately 80% of them present only once. Specimen: peripheral blood, collected before any cancer treatment. These receptor sequences come from a male donor aged 60 or over with stage III squamous cell lung carcinoma.

The chain has TRBV18 and TRBJ1-3, with D possibly TRBD1 on 6 matching bases. In germline, CDR1 is KGHSH, CDR2 LQKENI. Between the trimmed V and J ends, which lost 4 bases and 4 bases, there was a span of 14 bases. This CDR3 region has 15 residues. In nucleotides, the CDR3 is TGTGCCAGCTCACGGCGGCAGGGGCTAGGAAACACCATATATTTT. This gives the protein CASSRRQGLGNTIYF. Drawing the rest from reference TRBV18 and TRBJ1-3, the complete variable domain is NAGVMQNPRHLVRRRGQEARLRCSPMKGHSHVYWYRQLPEEGLKFMVYLQKENIIDESGMPKERFSAEFPKEGPSILRIQQVVRGDSAAYFCASSRRQGLGNTIYFGEGSWLTVV.

The gene calls are TRBV14 and TRBJ1-6; D unclear. The CDR3 is 13 amino acids. The germline CDR1 and CDR2 sequences are SGHDN and FVKESK. The germline V and J ends were trimmed by 0 bases and 14 bases, with 11 bases remaining between them. The CDR3 reads CASSQDLVRALHF. The DNA of the CDR3 is TGTGCCAGCAGCCAAGATCTGGTGAGGGCCCTCCACTTT.

This chain links TRBV5-8 with TRBJ2-6; D not resolved. Per the germline V gene, CDR1 is SGHTS and CDR2 is YDEGEE. V lost 1 base and J lost 0, with 5 bases in between. The CDR3 runs 15 residues. CDR3 region: CASSLSVSGANVLTF. The CDR3 DNA reads TGTGCCAGCAGCTTGTCCGTCTCTGGGGCCAACGTCCTGACTTTC.

The rearrangement links TRBV6-1 to TRBJ2-7, with no clear D. The germline CDR1 and CDR2 sequences are MNHNS and SASEGT. With 2 bases removed from V and 2 bases from J, the gap between germline ends came to 7 bases. The CDR3 covers 13 residues. CDR3 region: CASSETPTYEQYF. The CDR3 DNA follows: TGTGCCAGCAGTGAAACACCTACCTACGAGCAGTACTTC.

The chain joins TRBV6-1 to TRBJ1-4; D gene unclear. The CDR3 runs to 15 residues. V was cut by 6 bases and J by 4 bases, with 15 bases left in between. Looked up from germline, CDR1 is MNHNS and CDR2 is SASEGT. CDR3 region: CASSFSSVLNEKLFF. DNA of the CDR3: TGTGCCAGCAGCTTCAGCAGCGTTCTTAATGAAAAACTGTTTTTT.

This chain uses TRBV2 with TRBJ1-2; D perhaps matches TRBD1 (6 bases). This CDR3 is built from 14 residues. Trimming stripped 7 bases from V and 3 bases from J, with 15 bases between. Germline loops: CDR1 SNHLY, CDR2 FYNNEI. CDR3 nucleotides: TGTGCCAGCACAAGTCAGGGGAAAGACTATGGCTACACCTTC. Amino acids: CASTSQGKDYGYTF.

The chain is built from TRBV5-1 and TRBJ2-2; no clear D. The CDR3 runs 16 residues. Per the germline V gene, CDR1 is SGHRS and CDR2 is YFSETQ. Deletions cut 0 bases from V and 0 bases from J, with 9 bases between. The CDR3 DNA is TGCGCCAGCAGCTTGGCGGCGGACGCGAACACCGGGGAGCTGTTTTTT. Protein product: CASSLAADANTGELFF.

The chain couples TRBV5-1 to TRBJ2-2; 10 bases fit TRBD2. Per the germline V gene, CDR1 is SGHRS and CDR2 is YFSETQ. This CDR3 comprises 15 residues. J was trimmed by 4 bases and V by 3 bases; bases with no gene match: 3. The CDR3 region has the DNA TGCGCCAGCAGCTGGACTAGCGGAGGCACCGGGGAGCTGTTTTTT. It encodes CASSWTSGGTGELFF. The full variable domain, its missing parts supplied by reference TRBV5-1 and TRBJ2-2, is KAGVTQTPRYLIKTRGQQVTLSCSPISGHRSVSWYQQTPGQGLQFLFEYFSETQRNKGNFPGRFSGRQFSNSRSEMNVSTLELGDSALYLCASSWTSGGTGELFFGEGSRLTVL.

This chain joins TRBV6-5 and TRBJ1-1; weak D call: TRBD1 (6 bases). This CDR3 spans 14 amino acids. The V gene's germline CDR1 is MNHEY and CDR2 SVGAGI. The V end lost 6 bases, the J end lost 0 bases, and 11 bases lay between the germline ends. CDR3 in amino acids: CASREDSLNTEAFF. CDR3 in DNA: TGTGCCAGCAGGGAGGACAGCTTGAACACTGAAGCTTTCTTT.

V is TRBV6-1 and J is TRBJ2-7, with D possibly called TRBD1 or TRBD2 (5 bases each). Trimming removed 4 bases from V and 0 bases from J, with 13 bases in between. CDR1 is MNHNS and CDR2 is SASEGT in the germline V gene. CDR3 size: 15 residues. In nucleotides, the CDR3 is TGTGCCAGCAGTGTTCCCGGGACGGTCTCCTACGAGCAGTACTTC. Its protein product is CASSVPGTVSYEQYF.

The rearrangement links TRBV27 to TRBJ2-2; no clear D gene. The V and J ends lost 3 bases and 4 bases respectively, with 15 bases between them. The CDR3 contains 16 residues. Looked up from germline, CDR1 is MNHEY and CDR2 is SMNVEV (reference sequence). CDR3: CASSFSKVGSTGELFF. The CDR3 coding sequence is TGTGCCAGCAGTTTCTCTAAGGTGGGCTCCACCGGGGAGCTGTTTTTT.

This sequence joins TRBV12-5 and TRBJ1-1; D uncertain. CDR1 and CDR2 (germline): LGHNT, FRNRAP. CDR3 length: 13 amino acids. V was shortened by 9 bases and J by 0 bases, with 11 bases between the two germline ends. The CDR3 spells CASCQAMNTEAFF. For the CDR3, the DNA is TGTGCTAGCTGCCAGGCAATGAACACTGAAGCTTTCTTT.

To note about this clone: At one of its ends the junction is not consistent with the germline gene, which may arise from a read error. Different DNA sequences within this sample yield the same CDR3. J is TRBJ2-1 and V is TRBV6-1; D call uncertain. From germline, CDR1 is MNHNS and CDR2 SASEGT. The CDR3 is made up of 10 amino acids. Written as DNA, the CDR3 is TGCGCCAGCAGCAGAAATGAGCAGTTCTTC. Residues: CASSRNEQFF.

This chain uses TRBV5-5 with TRBJ2-1; D remains ambiguous. Germline-derived CDR1 and CDR2 are SGHKS and YYEKEE (reference sequence). There are 13 residues in the CDR3. Trimming took off 0 bases at V and 2 bases at J, with 3 bases between the two ends. CDR3 DNA sequence: TGTGCCAGCAGCTTGGGGCCCTACAATGAGCAGTTCTTC. Translation: CASSLGPYNEQFF.

The V and J genes are TRBV4-2 and TRBJ1-5; D gene ambiguous. The CDR3 is 15 residues long. Trimming removed 4 bases from V and 5 bases from J, with 15 bases in between. Germline lookup yields CDR1 LGHNA and CDR2 YNFKEQ. The CDR3 bases are TGTGCCAGCAGCCTTAGTACCGACGGTTATCAGCCCCAGCATTTT. This gives the protein CASSLSTDGYQPQHF.

V and J are TRBV5-1 and TRBJ2-1; D not certain. V dropped 0 bases and J dropped 0 bases, with 7 bases sitting between them. The CDR3 extends over 15 amino acids. The germline V gene has CDR1 SGHRS and CDR2 YFSETQ. Here the CDR3 reads CASSLEASSYNEQFF. The DNA of the CDR3 is TGCGCCAGCAGCTTGGAGGCTAGCTCCTACAATGAGCAGTTCTTC.

This sequence joins TRBV6-1 and TRBJ1-5; a possible D gene is TRBD1 (6 bases). Trimming removed 4 bases from V and 6 bases from J, with 16 bases in between. Germline V CDR1 and CDR2: MNHNS, SASEGT. The CDR3 is 15 amino acids. The CDR3 nucleotides read TGTGCCAGCAGTGCCGAAGCCAGGGGAGGTCAGCCCCAGCATTTT. Its protein is CASSAEARGGQPQHF.

The V and J genes are TRBV5-1 and TRBJ2-1, with D possibly matching TRBD1 (5 bases). CDR1 and CDR2 from the germline V gene are SGHRS and YFSETQ. V was pared by 4 bases and J by 3 bases, with 14 bases between. The CDR3 spans 15 residues. CDR3 coding DNA: TGCGCCAGCAGCCAAGGGGTTTCCCTCTACAATGAGCAGTTCTTC. Encoded protein: CASSQGVSLYNEQFF.

With regard to this clone: A read error may explain this, as a much larger clone is one base away. In DNA, the CDR3 is TGTGCCAGCAGCTTGACAGGGGGCACTGAAGCTTTCTTT. Translating gives CASSLTGGTEAFF. The gene calls are TRBV5-4 and TRBJ1-1, with 8 bases lining up with TRBD1. V shed 1 base, J shed 4 bases, and the junction held 0 bases outside the gene matches. This CDR3 spans 13 amino acids. Germline loops: CDR1 SGHNT, CDR2 YYREEE (reference sequence).